This TCR beta chain was sequenced during a study of CD8 T cells in ankylosing spondylitis. CDR1 is DFQATT and CDR2 is SNEGSKA in the germline V gene (reference sequence). The CDR3 totals 16 residues. V was clipped by 2 bases and J by 2 bases; unmatched bases: 12. TCRdb analysed the 5' RACE reads with MiXCR anew, one entry per CDR3 protein. The sample records more than 150,000 distinct CDR3 sequences, roughly 20% being singletons. This TCR came from a male donor under 35 with ankylosing spondylitis or in good health (not recorded which). Sequenced: blood, either unsorted or a sorted T cell fraction (not recorded which). V is TRBV20-1 and J is TRBJ2-7; 7 positions match TRBD2. The DNA for the CDR3 is TGCAGTGCTAGACCTTACACTAGCGACAGAGCCTACGAGCAGTACTTC. Translated, it gives CSARPYTSDRAYEQYF.